This T cell receptor beta chain originates from a study of OX40 agonist ivuxolimab in advanced cancers. Study at large: Patients received intravenous ivuxolimab every 2 weeks at 0.01 to 10 mg/kg. General study points: Expanded peripheral T-cell antigen specificity went undetermined.

Note on this clone: The target antigen is unknown.

The CDR3 is made up of 16 amino acids. Germline assignment: CDR1 MNHEY and CDR2 SMNVEV (reference sequence). V lost 5 bases and J lost 3; bases outside the gene matches: 7. The repertoire was sequenced with immunoSEQ multiplex PCR; TCRdb's copy has only in-frame clones and lacks some. Here the sample spans around 13,000 clones, 84% being singletons. The chain joins TRBV27 to TRBJ2-5; 12 bases are shared with TRBD2. Sample: CD4+ or CD8+ T cells sorted from blood, taken in a trial of the OX40 agonist ivuxolimab. The origin of this receptor is an adult with an advanced solid tumor such as melanoma, head and neck, liver or kidney cancer. CDR3 in DNA: TGTGCCAGCAGTAACCGACTAGCGGGAGTGGAAGAGACCCAGTACTTC. Residues: CASSNRLAGVEETQYF.